One sample yielded the 9 T cell receptor beta chains listed below, sequenced in a study of blood T cell repertoires in COVID-19. Using immunoSEQ multiplex PCR, the repertoire was profiled, and TCRdb retains in-frame clones only, with some absent. This repertoire shows 150,000 or so clones, approximately 88% found once; its top ten account for roughly 1.5%. What was sequenced was peripheral blood. These receptors were taken from a woman in her fifties or sixties with acute or convalescent COVID-19.

The chain is built from TRBV10-2 and TRBJ2-1, with 9 bases matching TRBD2. The V gene's germline CDR1 is WSHSY and CDR2 SAAADI. V was clipped by 3 bases and J by 2 bases; unmatched bases: 2. This CDR3 comprises 15 residues. CDR3: CASSDSSGAYNEQFF. The CDR3 region has the DNA TGCGCCAGCAGTGATTCTAGCGGGGCCTACAATGAGCAGTTCTTC.

The CDR3 sequence is CASWGGGGSETQYF. The DNA of the CDR3 is TGTGCCAGCTGGGGGGGAGGAGGGAGTGAGACCCAGTACTTC. The chain recombines TRBV7-2 with TRBJ2-5; 7 bases map to TRBD2. The CDR3 is 14 amino acids. J lost 5 bases, V lost 8 bases, and 11 bases had no gene match. Germline V lookup: CDR1 SGHTA, CDR2 FQGNSA.

The chain couples TRBV25-1 to TRBJ2-3, with D tentatively TRBD2 (5 bases). Trimming cost V 5 bases and J 11 bases, with 14 bases left between them. Germline V gene lookup returns CDR1 MGHDK and CDR2 SYGVNS. The CDR3 runs to 12 residues. In DNA, the CDR3 is TGTGCCAGCAGTCCCACGTTCGCGGGGCAGTATTTT. Translation gives CASSPTFAGQYF.

The V gene is TRBV5-4, the J gene TRBJ2-3, with D perhaps TRBD2 (5 bases). Germline V gives CDR1 SGHNT, CDR2 YYREEE (reference sequence). This CDR3 spans 14 amino acids. Trimming left V 0 bases short and J 9 bases short, with 14 bases between. The CDR3 protein is CASSLVGSDWTQYF. The CDR3 DNA is TGTGCCAGCAGCTTGGTCGGTAGCGACTGGACGCAGTATTTT.

The chain uses TRBV10-3 and TRBJ2-2, with 10 bases fitting TRBD2. This CDR3 has 14 amino acids. Germline V gene sequence: CDR1 ENHRY, CDR2 SYGVKD. Trimming removed 6 bases from V and 6 bases from J; junction bases left unmatched: 4. CDR3 sequence: CAISTLAGAGELFF. CDR3 DNA: TGTGCCATCAGCACCCTAGCGGGGGCCGGGGAGCTGTTTTTT.

V gene TRBV12-3 or TRBV12-4 combines with J gene TRBJ2-1, with 10 bases identical to TRBD1. This CDR3 is built from 13 residues. The ends lost 6 bases at V and 8 bases at J; junction bases unmatched: 4. CDR3: CASRPGTGDEQFF. DNA for the CDR3: TGTGCCAGCAGACCCGGGACAGGGGATGAGCAGTTCTTC.

The chain recombines TRBV13 with TRBJ2-7; D not certain. Germline values: CDR1 PRHDT, CDR2 FYEKMQ (reference sequence). Trimming took off 0 bases at V and 3 bases at J, with 6 bases between the two ends. The CDR3 runs to 13 residues. DNA for the CDR3: TGTGCCAGCAGCTTAGGCGTTCTCTACGAGCAGTACTTC. Translated, it gives CASSLGVLYEQYF.

The chain joins TRBV6-6 to TRBJ2-3; D is possibly TRBD2 (6 bases). CDR1 is MNHNY, CDR2 SVGAGI, per germline (reference sequence). The CDR3 length is 14 residues. Trimming cost V 5 bases and J 5 bases, with 14 bases left between them. CDR3 region: CASSGGMGQDTQYF. The CDR3 bases are TGTGCCAGCAGTGGCGGGATGGGGCAAGATACGCAGTATTTT.

This clone has more than one count but fewer than ten. DNA of the CDR3: TGTGCCAGCAGCTTACTATCCGGTCAGCCCCAGCATTTT. This translates into CASSLLSGQPQHF. The chain uses TRBV7-2 and TRBJ1-5; D is ambiguous. This CDR3 spans 13 amino acids. Trimming took 2 bases from V and 6 from J, leaving 8 bases between them. CDR1 is SGHTA, CDR2 FQGNSA, per germline.